This T cell receptor beta chain is drawn from a study of PD-L1 blockade in urothelial cancer. Study-wide context: Patients' atezolizumab regimen, 1,200 mg intravenously every 3 weeks, began around 2014. About nine tenths of the roughly 29 patients were men with bladder-origin urothelial cancer.

Regarding time point: pretreatment peripheral blood. Germline V gene sequence: CDR1 SGHRS, CDR2 YFSETQ. The CDR3 sequence is 14 residues long. Deletions cut 4 bases from V and 4 bases from J, with 14 bases between. Each PCR reaction had synthetic TCR analog templates spiked into it. The data were produced by immunoSEQ multiplex PCR, yet TCRdb's version contains in-frame clones alone and is incomplete. The sample has tens of thousands of clones, 80% to 95% seen once; the top ten hold roughly 10%. The sample here was PBMCs, taken around atezolizumab (anti-PD-L1) treatment. The sequence derives from an older woman with urothelial cancer. V usage is TRBV5-1 and J usage is TRBJ1-1, with D possibly TRBD1 on 6 matching bases. The CDR3 region has the DNA TGCGCCAGCAGCCCGTCAGGGGACATCACTGAAGCTTTCTTT. It yields the protein CASSPSGDITEAFF.